Listed below are T cell receptor beta chains from one sample, sequenced in a study of technical replicates of blood from a few donors. The protocol was immunoSEQ multiplex PCR, while the TCRdb copy is restricted to in-frame clones and leaves out a portion. The sample comprises roughly 92,000 clones, approximately 96% of which are singletons, and approximately 0.36% rests with the top ten. The sample was T cells isolated from PBMCs. Receptors originate from a human donor in good health. Each CDR3 is given with its conserved first and last residue. The D gene is left open where the match is weak. Size tells how often a clone was seen (once, few, many) or the class of an expanded clone, and some rows leave it out.

J gene: TRBJ2-1; D gene: TRBD2; V gene: TRBV4-3; clone size: NA; CDR3 protein: CASSLTGSGYNNEQFF; CDR3 DNA: TGCGCCAGCAGCCTTACTGGTAGCGGGTACAACAATGAGCAGTTCTTC
J gene: TRBJ2-3; D gene: TRBD2; V gene: TRBV27; clone size: NA; CDR3 protein: CASSLISGSVDTQYF; CDR3 DNA: TGTGCCAGCAGTTTGATTAGCGGGAGTGTAGATACGCAGTATTTT
J gene: TRBJ2-7; D gene: NA; V gene: TRBV10-3; clone size: NA; CDR3 protein: CAIRPTRGWRDEQYF; CDR3 DNA: TGTGCCATCAGACCAACTAGGGGGTGGCGGGACGAGCAGTACTTC
J gene: TRBJ1-4; D gene: NA; V gene: TRBV15; clone size: NA; CDR3 protein: CATSRDSTRDFSFF; CDR3 DNA: TGTGCCACCAGCAGAGATTCTACCCGGGACTTCAGTTTTTTT
J gene: TRBJ2-5; D gene: NA; V gene: TRBV5-4; clone size: NA; CDR3 protein: CASSSAGHQETQYF; CDR3 DNA: TGTGCCAGCAGCTCTGCGGGGCACCAAGAGACCCAGTACTTC
J gene: TRBJ2-1; D gene: NA; V gene: TRBV5-1; clone size: once; CDR3 protein: CASSEEGILNEQFF; CDR3 DNA: TGCGCCAGCAGCGAGGAGGGGATTCTGAATGAGCAGTTCTTC
J gene: TRBJ2-3; D gene: TRBD2; V gene: TRBV9; clone size: NA; CDR3 protein: CASSVDSSGSADTQYF; CDR3 DNA: TGTGCCAGCAGCGTAGATTCTAGCGGGAGCGCAGATACGCAGTATTTT
J gene: TRBJ2-7; D gene: NA; V gene: TRBV9; clone size: NA; CDR3 protein: CASSVSGQTYEQYF; CDR3 DNA: TGTGCCAGCAGCGTTAGCGGACAAACCTACGAGCAGTACTTC
J gene: TRBJ1-2; D gene: NA; V gene: TRBV19; clone size: NA; CDR3 protein: CASSIDLKGEDGYTF; CDR3 DNA: TGTGCCAGTAGTATAGATTTGAAGGGAGAGGATGGCTACACCTTC
J gene: TRBJ1-2; D gene: TRBD1; V gene: TRBV9; clone size: NA; CDR3 protein: CASSVETGAKGYTF; CDR3 DNA: TGTGCCAGCAGCGTTGAGACAGGGGCGAAGGGCTACACCTTC
J gene: TRBJ2-5; D gene: NA; V gene: TRBV5-4; clone size: NA; CDR3 protein: CASSLLSGNQETQYF; CDR3 DNA: TGTGCCAGCAGCTTGTTGTCAGGGAACCAAGAGACCCAGTACTTC
J gene: TRBJ2-7; D gene: TRBD1; V gene: TRBV28; clone size: once; CDR3 protein: CASSFVAGTGVYSYEQYF; CDR3 DNA: TGTGCCAGCAGTTTTGTAGCCGGGACAGGGGTCTACTCCTACGAGCAGTACTTC
J gene: TRBJ1-1; D gene: NA; V gene: TRBV25-1; clone size: NA; CDR3 protein: CASSEWQGRNTEAFF; CDR3 DNA: TGTGCCAGCAGTGAATGGCAGGGAAGGAACACTGAAGCTTTCTTT
J gene: TRBJ2-6; D gene: NA; V gene: TRBV6-5; clone size: NA; CDR3 protein: CASSSGVSGANVLTF; CDR3 DNA: TGTGCCAGCAGTTCAGGGGTTAGCGGGGCCAACGTCCTGACTTTC
J gene: TRBJ1-1; D gene: NA; V gene: TRBV5-4; clone size: once; CDR3 protein: CASSLNRATEAFF; CDR3 DNA: TGTGCCAGCAGCTTGAACAGGGCGACTGAAGCTTTCTTT
J gene: TRBJ2-3; D gene: NA; V gene: TRBV21-1; clone size: NA; CDR3 protein: CASSRRVEDTQYF; CDR3 DNA: TGTGCCAGCAGCAGACGGGTAGAAGATACGCAGTATTTT
J gene: TRBJ1-1; D gene: NA; V gene: TRBV27; clone size: few; CDR3 protein: CASGGRTEAFF; CDR3 DNA: TGTGCCAGCGGAGGAAGGACTGAAGCTTTCTTT
J gene: TRBJ1-1; D gene: NA; V gene: TRBV5-8; clone size: NA; CDR3 protein: CASRYGQPGNTEAFF; CDR3 DNA: TGTGCCAGCAGATACGGACAGCCCGGGAACACTGAAGCTTTCTTT
J gene: TRBJ2-7; D gene: TRBD2; V gene: TRBV11-2; clone size: NA; CDR3 protein: CASSYLIAGENEQYF; CDR3 DNA: TGTGCCAGCAGCTACCTAATAGCGGGAGAAAACGAGCAGTACTTC
J gene: TRBJ2-1; D gene: TRBD2; V gene: TRBV18; clone size: NA; CDR3 protein: CASSPFSAGGTNEQFF; CDR3 DNA: TGTGCCAGCTCACCATTCTCAGCGGGAGGGACCAATGAGCAGTTCTTC
J gene: TRBJ1-1; D gene: NA; V gene: TRBV4-1; clone size: NA; CDR3 protein: CASSQETGMNTEAFF; CDR3 DNA: TGCGCCAGCAGCCAAGAAACGGGGATGAACACTGAAGCTTTCTTT
J gene: TRBJ2-3; D gene: TRBD2; V gene: TRBV5-1; clone size: NA; CDR3 protein: CASSRGTRQTDTQYF; CDR3 DNA: TGCGCCAGCAGCAGAGGGACTAGGCAGACAGATACGCAGTATTTT
J gene: TRBJ1-2; D gene: NA; V gene: TRBV19; clone size: NA; CDR3 protein: CASSLSGHQNYGYTF; CDR3 DNA: TGTGCCAGTAGTTTAAGCGGGCACCAGAACTATGGCTACACCTTC
J gene: TRBJ1-2; D gene: NA; V gene: TRBV28; clone size: NA; CDR3 protein: CASSLRQGQAYGYTF; CDR3 DNA: TGTGCCAGCAGTTTAAGGCAGGGCCAAGCCTATGGCTACACCTTC
J gene: TRBJ2-7; D gene: NA; V gene: TRBV11-2; clone size: NA; CDR3 protein: CASSLLGGAPEQYF; CDR3 DNA: TGTGCCAGCAGCTTACTCGGGGGAGCCCCTGAGCAGTACTTC
J gene: TRBJ2-7; D gene: TRBD2; V gene: TRBV7-9; clone size: NA; CDR3 protein: CASSLIAGGTYEQYF; CDR3 DNA: TGTGCCAGCAGCCTAATAGCGGGAGGTACCTACGAGCAGTACTTC
J gene: TRBJ2-4; D gene: NA; V gene: TRBV28; clone size: NA; CDR3 protein: CASSQGYGNIQYF; CDR3 DNA: TGTGCCAGCAGTCAGGGGTACGGGAACATTCAGTACTTC
J gene: TRBJ2-1; D gene: NA; V gene: TRBV19; clone size: NA; CDR3 protein: CASSRGPGNTEQFF; CDR3 DNA: TGTGCCAGTAGCCGAGGCCCAGGGAATACTGAGCAGTTCTTC
J gene: TRBJ2-2; D gene: TRBD2; V gene: TRBV10-3; clone size: once; CDR3 protein: CAISKSGRADTGELFF; CDR3 DNA: TGTGCCATCAGTAAAAGCGGGAGGGCTGACACCGGGGAGCTGTTTTTT
J gene: TRBJ2-2; D gene: NA; V gene: TRBV7-9; clone size: once; CDR3 protein: CASSLVGRNTGELFF; CDR3 DNA: TGTGCCAGCAGCTTAGTCGGTAGAAACACCGGGGAGCTGTTTTTT
J gene: TRBJ2-3; D gene: NA; V gene: TRBV27; clone size: NA; CDR3 protein: CASSSRTYTDTQYF; CDR3 DNA: TGTGCCAGCAGTTCCCGGACTTACACAGATACGCAGTATTTT
J gene: TRBJ2-1; D gene: NA; V gene: TRBV30; clone size: NA; CDR3 protein: CAWQDKQFF; CDR3 DNA: TGTGCCTGGCAGGATAAGCAGTTCTTC
J gene: TRBJ2-2; D gene: NA; V gene: TRBV2; clone size: NA; CDR3 protein: CASSESRNPHSKGELFF; CDR3 DNA: TGTGCCAGCAGTGAATCTAGGAATCCCCACTCTAAGGGGGAGCTGTTTTTT
J gene: TRBJ1-2; D gene: NA; V gene: TRBV19; clone size: NA; CDR3 protein: CASSSQSGGYTF; CDR3 DNA: TGTGCCAGTAGCAGCCAGTCGGGAGGCTACACCTTC
J gene: TRBJ2-7; D gene: TRBD2; V gene: TRBV4-2; clone size: NA; CDR3 protein: CASSQGTSGRRYEQYF; CDR3 DNA: TGTGCCAGCAGCCAAGGGACTAGCGGGAGAAGGTACGAGCAGTACTTC
J gene: TRBJ1-2; D gene: NA; V gene: TRBV2; clone size: NA; CDR3 protein: CASSEAPQNYGYTF; CDR3 DNA: TGTGCCAGCAGTGAAGCGCCACAGAACTATGGCTACACCTTC
J gene: TRBJ1-3; D gene: NA; V gene: TRBV2; clone size: once; CDR3 protein: CASSESIPGNTIYF; CDR3 DNA: TGTGCCAGCAGTGAGAGCATACCTGGAAACACCATATATTTT
J gene: TRBJ1-5; D gene: NA; V gene: TRBV28; clone size: NA; CDR3 protein: CASSFFGGFGNQPQHF; CDR3 DNA: TGTGCCAGCAGTTTCTTTGGGGGGTTCGGCAATCAGCCCCAGCATTTT
J gene: TRBJ1-5; D gene: TRBD1; V gene: TRBV9; clone size: NA; CDR3 protein: CASSVGGGQNQPQHF; CDR3 DNA: TGTGCCAGCAGCGTAGGAGGGGGCCAAAATCAGCCCCAGCATTTT
J gene: TRBJ1-3; D gene: NA; V gene: TRBV4-3; clone size: NA; CDR3 protein: CASSQDQYYSRNTIYF; CDR3 DNA: TGCGCCAGCAGCCAAGATCAATACTACTCAAGAAACACCATATATTTT
J gene: TRBJ1-2; D gene: NA; V gene: TRBV14; clone size: NA; CDR3 protein: CASSQGGYGYTF; CDR3 DNA: TGTGCCAGCAGCCAGGGGGGATATGGCTACACCTTC
J gene: TRBJ1-2; D gene: NA; V gene: TRBV25-1; clone size: NA; CDR3 protein: CATLAGTTNYGYTF; CDR3 DNA: TGTGCCACCCTCGCCGGGACAACTAACTATGGCTACACCTTC
J gene: TRBJ2-4; D gene: NA; V gene: TRBV10-3; clone size: NA; CDR3 protein: CAISELAKGDIQYF; CDR3 DNA: TGTGCCATCAGTGAGCTAGCAAAGGGGGACATTCAGTACTTC
J gene: TRBJ2-5; D gene: TRBD2; V gene: TRBV10-3; clone size: NA; CDR3 protein: CAISDHPRELAGYKTQYF; CDR3 DNA: TGTGCCATCAGTGACCATCCAAGGGAACTAGCGGGTTATAAGACCCAGTACTTC